This passage covers 20 T cell receptor beta chains from one sample sequenced in a study of PD-1 blockade in classical Hodgkin lymphoma. Clones were sequenced by immunoSEQ multiplex PCR, and TCRdb holds only the in-frame ones, with some missing. The table records 98,000 or so clones, about 89% of them present only once. In every patient, relapse followed autologous stem cell transplantation, while exposure to brentuximab vedotin differed. This specimen consisted of peripheral blood mononuclear cells (PBMCs), obtained before the second cycle of nivolumab. The receptor source for this set is a human donor with classical Hodgkin lymphoma.

V usage is TRBV4-1 and J usage is TRBJ2-1, with no clear D. Trimming removed 0 bases at V and 8 bases at J, with 11 bases between. Germline V gene lookup returns CDR1 MGHRA and CDR2 YSYEKL. The CDR3 loop spans 14 amino acids. CDR3 region: CASSQENKLYEQFF. As DNA, the CDR3 is TGCGCCAGCAGCCAAGAGAACAAGTTGTATGAGCAGTTCTTC.

This sequence joins TRBV6-5 and TRBJ2-5; D perhaps matches TRBD1 (6 bases). This CDR3 comprises 12 residues. The V end was cut by 5 bases, the J end by 7 bases, with 11 bases between. In germline, CDR1 is MNHEY, CDR2 SVGAGI. CDR3 DNA sequence: TGTGCCAGCAGTCCGCAACAGGGGACCCAGTACTTC. Its protein is CASSPQQGTQYF.

The chain joins TRBV29-1 to TRBJ1-2; possibly TRBD1 for D (5 bases). The CDR3 is 15 residues long. CDR1 is SQVTM and CDR2 is ANQGSEA in the germline V gene. Trimming removed 4 bases from V and 1 base from J, with 16 bases in between. The DNA for the CDR3 is TGCAGCGTTGCGGGGGTCACAGACAATAACTATGGCTACACCTTC. Its translation is CSVAGVTDNNYGYTF.

V is TRBV18 and J is TRBJ1-2; no clear D gene. V was pared by 3 bases and J by 4 bases, with 15 bases between. Germline loops: CDR1 KGHSH, CDR2 LQKENI. The CDR3 loop spans 15 amino acids. CDR3 bases: TGTGCCAGCTCACCCGGGCCCGGAGTGGGCTATGGCTACACCTTC. Translation: CASSPGPGVGYGYTF.

The chain joins TRBV9 to TRBJ1-5; no clear D. CDR1 and CDR2 (germline): SGDLS, YYNGEE. CDR3 length equals 13 residues. V lost 2 bases and J 7 bases, leaving 10 bases between the germline ends. CDR3 loop: CASSVSERQPQHF. CDR3 coding DNA: TGTGCCAGCAGCGTGTCGGAGCGCCAGCCCCAGCATTTT. The whole variable domain, remainder taken from reference TRBV9 and TRBJ1-5, is DSGVTQTPKHLITATGQRVTLRCSPRSGDLSVYWYQQSLDQGLQFLIQYYNGEERAKGNILERFSAQQFPDLHSELNLSSLELGDSALYFCASSVSERQPQHFGDGTRLSIL.

V is TRBV21-1 and J is TRBJ2-1; TRBD1, the table's D call, lacks a check against the DNA. TRBV21-1 is annotated as a pseudogene. The CDR3 loop spans 17 amino acids. The CDR3 here is CASSPRRMDRENNEQFF. CDR3 nucleotide sequence: TGTGCCAGCAGCCCCCGGAGGATGGACAGGGAAAACAATGAGCAGTTCTTC.

The chain employs TRBV28 and TRBJ2-1; 10 bases map to TRBD2. Germline V gene lookup returns CDR1 MDHEN and CDR2 SYDVKM. CDR3 length equals 14 residues. Germline trimming cut 4 bases from V and 6 bases from J; bases unmatched to any gene: 3. The CDR3 spells CASSSLAGVNEQFF. The CDR3, as DNA: TGTGCCAGCAGTTCCCTAGCGGGGGTCAATGAGCAGTTCTTC. The full variable domain, with the rest looked up from reference TRBV28 and TRBJ2-1, is DVKVTQSSRYLVKRTGEKVFLECVQDMDHENMFWYRQDPGLGLRLIYFSYDVKMKEKGDIPEGYSVSREKKERFSLILESASTNQTSMYLCASSSLAGVNEQFFGPGTRLTVL.

J is TRBJ2-3 and V is TRBV14, with 11 bases that match TRBD1. CDR1 SGHDN and CDR2 FVKESK come from the germline V gene. V shed 3 bases and J 4 bases; nucleotides not matched to a gene: 3. The CDR3 contains 15 residues. This chain's CDR3 is CASSHRTGGADTQYF. The CDR3, as DNA: TGTGCCAGCAGCCACAGGACAGGGGGCGCAGATACGCAGTATTTT.

This clone showed up just once. The V and J genes are TRBV2 and TRBJ2-1, with 8 bases identical to TRBD2. This CDR3 contains 14 residues. CDR1 and CDR2 (germline): SNHLY, FYNNEI. Unmatched junction bases numbered 4, after V lost 8 bases and J lost 1 base. The CDR3 sequence is CASHSGISYNEQFF. The DNA of the CDR3 is TGTGCCAGCCATAGCGGGATATCCTACAATGAGCAGTTCTTC.

J is TRBJ2-5 and V is TRBV29-1; perhaps TRBD2 as D (5 bases). The germline V gene has CDR1 SQVTM and CDR2 ANQGSEA. Trimming removed 6 bases at V and 5 bases at J, with 13 bases between. The CDR3 covers 12 residues. CDR3 region: CSVKTGSETQYF. Here the CDR3 DNA reads TGCAGCGTGAAGACGGGGTCGGAGACCCAGTACTTC. The full variable domain, rest sourced from reference TRBV29-1 and TRBJ2-5, is SAVISQKPSRDICQRGTSLTIQCQVDSQVTMMFWYRQQPGQSLTLIATANQGSEATYESGFVIDKFPISRPNLTFSTLTVSNMSPEDSSIYLCSVKTGSETQYFGPGTRLLVL.

The genes are TRBV19 and TRBJ2-3; maybe TRBD1 (6 bases). Trimming shortened V by 5 bases and J by 6 bases, and 18 bases separated the two germline ends. The CDR3 extends over 15 amino acids. Germline loops: CDR1 LNHDA, CDR2 SQIVND (reference sequence). The CDR3 loop is CASSRPGGSGDTQYF. In DNA form, the CDR3 reads TGTGCCAGTAGTCGTCCTGGGGGCTCGGGTGATACGCAGTATTTT.

There are a few counts of this clone. The V gene is TRBV6-1, the J gene TRBJ1-3; 7 bases match TRBD1. The CDR3 has 16 amino acids. The V gene's germline CDR1 is MNHNS and CDR2 SASEGT. Trimming cost V 6 bases and J 1 base; bases outside gene matches: 9. The CDR3 protein is CASREYDRVSGNTIYF. Written as DNA, the CDR3 is TGTGCCAGCAGGGAATACGACAGGGTTTCTGGAAACACCATATATTTT.

V gene TRBV6-5 combines with J gene TRBJ2-5, with D unresolved. Germline V gives CDR1 MNHEY, CDR2 SVGAGI. V was pared by 8 bases and J by 4 bases, with 8 bases between. This CDR3 contains 11 residues. DNA for the CDR3: TGTGCCAGCGGCCTAAGAGAGACCCAGTACTTC. It yields the protein CASGLRETQYF.

The chain recombines TRBV28 with TRBJ2-7, with 11 positions matching TRBD1. CDR1 and CDR2 (germline): MDHEN, SYDVKM. The V gene end was trimmed by 4 bases and the J gene end by 0 bases; junction bases not matched to a gene: 5. The CDR3 runs to 16 residues. The CDR3 region has the DNA TGTGCCAGCAGTTCACCGGGACAGGGGGGCTCCTACGAGCAGTACTTC. It translates to CASSSPGQGGSYEQYF.

This clone showed up just a few times. This specimen includes other DNA sequences encoding the same CDR3. The chain is built from TRBV25-1 and TRBJ1-1; D not resolved. The germline V and J ends were trimmed by 8 bases and 7 bases, with 11 bases remaining between them. Germline V lookup: CDR1 MGHDK, CDR2 SYGVNS. The CDR3 has 11 amino acids. The CDR3 DNA follows: TGTGCCAGCCAGACACTGTTTGAAGCTTTCTTT. Translated: CASQTLFEAFF.

This clone turned up a few times. The rearrangement links TRBV2 to TRBJ2-6; D is unresolved. Germline V lookup: CDR1 SNHLY, CDR2 FYNNEI. CDR3 length equals 16 residues. The V end lost 8 bases, the J end lost 2 bases, and 16 bases lay between the germline ends. The CDR3 protein is CASGAGRLAGANVLTF. CDR3 coding DNA: TGTGCCAGCGGTGCCGGGCGTCTAGCTGGGGCCAACGTCCTGACTTTC.

The genes are TRBV6-5 and TRBJ1-1; D is unclear. The CDR3 is 13 residues long. Per the germline V gene, CDR1 is MNHEY and CDR2 is SVGAGI. Trimming took 2 bases from V and 7 from J, leaving 11 bases between them. The CDR3 DNA is TGTGCCAGCAGTTACCACGAGGCTGGTGAAGCTTTCTTT. The encoded protein is CASSYHEAGEAFF.

V usage is TRBV2 and J usage is TRBJ1-5; possibly TRBD1 for D (5 bases). The CDR3 totals 13 residues. Germline loops: CDR1 SNHLY, CDR2 FYNNEI. V lost 8 bases to trimming and J lost 7 bases, with 15 bases between them. The CDR3 reads CASRALDSQPQHF. CDR3 DNA: TGTGCCAGCCGGGCCCTCGACAGCCAGCCCCAGCATTTT.

The rearrangement links TRBV19 to TRBJ1-6, with 10 bases lining up with TRBD1. Trimming took 7 bases from V and 7 from J; bases not matched to a gene: 4. The CDR3 runs 14 residues. CDR1 LNHDA and CDR2 SQIVND come from the germline V gene (reference sequence). CDR3 bases: TGTGCCAGTACCACGGACAGGGGGAATTCACCCCTCCACTTT. Translating it yields CASTTDRGNSPLHF.

This clone occurred once. The gene calls are TRBV6-1 and TRBJ2-4, with D perhaps matching TRBD2 (6 bases). Germline V gene sequence: CDR1 MNHNS, CDR2 SASEGT. The V gene lost 4 bases and the J gene lost 8 bases, with 21 bases spanning the gap. CDR3 length equals 16 residues. CDR3 DNA sequence: TGTGCCAGCAGTGGTGGCAGGGTAATAGGGGAGGACATTCAGTACTTC. Encoded protein: CASSGGRVIGEDIQYF.